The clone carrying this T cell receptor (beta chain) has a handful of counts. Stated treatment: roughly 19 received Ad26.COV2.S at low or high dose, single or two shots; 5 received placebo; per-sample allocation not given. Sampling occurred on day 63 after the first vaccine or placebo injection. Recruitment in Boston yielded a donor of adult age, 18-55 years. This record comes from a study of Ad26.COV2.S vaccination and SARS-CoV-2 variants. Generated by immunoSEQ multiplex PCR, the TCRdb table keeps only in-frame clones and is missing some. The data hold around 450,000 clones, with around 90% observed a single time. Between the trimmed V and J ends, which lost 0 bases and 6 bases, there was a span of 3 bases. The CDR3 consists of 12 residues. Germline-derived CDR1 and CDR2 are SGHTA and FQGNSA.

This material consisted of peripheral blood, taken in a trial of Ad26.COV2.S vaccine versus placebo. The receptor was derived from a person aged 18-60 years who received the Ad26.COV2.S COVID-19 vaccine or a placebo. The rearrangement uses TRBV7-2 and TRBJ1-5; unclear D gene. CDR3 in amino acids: CASSLASQPQHF. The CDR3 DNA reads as TGTGCCAGCAGCTTAGCGAGTCAGCCCCAGCATTTT.